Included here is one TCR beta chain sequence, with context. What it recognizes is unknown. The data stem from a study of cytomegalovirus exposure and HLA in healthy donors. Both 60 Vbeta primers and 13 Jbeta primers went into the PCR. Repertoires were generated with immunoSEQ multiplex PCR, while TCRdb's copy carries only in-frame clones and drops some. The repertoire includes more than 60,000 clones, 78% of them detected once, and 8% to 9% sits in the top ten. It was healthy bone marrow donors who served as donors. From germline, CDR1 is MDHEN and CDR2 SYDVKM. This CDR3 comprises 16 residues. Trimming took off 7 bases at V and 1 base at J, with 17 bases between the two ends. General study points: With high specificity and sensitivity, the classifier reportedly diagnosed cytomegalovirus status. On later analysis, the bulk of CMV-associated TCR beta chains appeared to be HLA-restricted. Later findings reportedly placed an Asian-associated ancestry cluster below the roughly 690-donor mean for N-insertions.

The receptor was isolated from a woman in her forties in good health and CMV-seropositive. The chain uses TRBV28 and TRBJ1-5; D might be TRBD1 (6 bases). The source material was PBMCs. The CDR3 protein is CASTSGGGRSNQPQHF. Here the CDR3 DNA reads TGTGCCAGCACCTCCGGGGGGGGCCGAAGCAATCAGCCCCAGCATTTT.